A selection of T cell receptor beta chains follows, all from one sample in a study of human T cells and chemical hapten exposure. Each CDR3 protein is one row after TCRdb ran MiXCR on the RACE reads. Of around 71,000 distinct CDR3 sequences listed, around 10% are singletons. The specimen was whole blood, collected in connection with sensitization to the hapten diphenylcyclopropenone (DPC). The source is a woman aged 40 to 50 with alopecia areata. Some clones in this sample may be carry-over from other donors' samples. The CDR3 runs from the conserved cysteine through the conserved F or W. Each record gives: V gene, D gene, J gene, clone size, CDR3 protein, CDR3 DNA. D genes are given only for firm matches. Where a row states a size, it is once, few, many or the class of an expanded clone; other rows omit it.

>TRBV2|.|TRBJ2-5|many
CASSDGLGKTQYF
TGTGCCAGCAGTGACGGGCTAGGGAAGACCCAGTACTTC
>TRBV4-2|.|TRBJ1-1|few
CASSQGWGGDPRGTEAFF
TGTGCCAGCAGCCAGGGATGGGGAGGGGACCCCCGAGGGACTGAAGCTTTCTTT
>TRBV2|.|TRBJ1-2|.
CASTPLDGYTF
TGTGCCAGCACCCCGCTCGATGGCTACACCTTC
>TRBV14|.|TRBJ1-1|.
CASSQGGGNTEAFF
TGTGCCAGCAGCCAAGGCGGAGGGAACACTGAAGCTTTCTTT
>TRBV5-4|TRBD1|TRBJ2-7|many
CASSRDRATYEQYF
TGTGCCAGCAGCCGGGACAGGGCGACGTACGAGCAGTACTTC
>TRBV7-2|TRBD1|TRBJ2-7|.
CASSLAADRGRYEQYF
TGTGCCAGCAGCTTAGCGGCCGACAGGGGGCGGTACGAGCAGTACTTC
>TRBV7-7|.|TRBJ2-3|many
CASSLAGGGDTQYF
TGTGCCAGCAGCTTAGCGGGGGGCGGAGATACGCAGTATTTT
>TRBV5-5|TRBD2|TRBJ2-1|few
CASSTGTSAYNEQFF
TGTGCCAGCAGTACCGGGACTAGCGCCTACAATGAGCAGTTCTTC
>TRBV6-6|.|TRBJ2-3|many
CASSLGYSARSTDTQYF
TGTGCCAGCAGCCTGGGGTACTCGGCGCGGAGCACAGATACGCAGTATTTT
>TRBV7-2|TRBD1|TRBJ2-7|many
CASSLEGGQGRTYEQYF
TGTGCCAGCAGCTTAGAAGGGGGACAGGGTAGGACCTACGAGCAGTACTTC
>TRBV7-9|.|TRBJ2-7|many
CASSSWGPLYEQYF
TGTGCCAGCAGCTCATGGGGCCCCCTCTACGAGCAGTACTTC
>TRBV7-6|.|TRBJ2-7|many
CASSPTPDTYEQYF
TGTGCCAGCAGCCCGACACCGGATACCTACGAGCAGTACTTC
>TRBV18|.|TRBJ2-7|many
CASSSRDIRMASYEQYF
TGTGCCAGCTCGTCAAGGGACATTAGGATGGCCTCCTACGAGCAGTACTTC
>TRBV4-3|TRBD1|TRBJ1-1|many
CASSQARGQGADEAFF
TGCGCCAGCAGCCAAGCCAGGGGACAGGGGGCGGATGAAGCTTTCTTT
>TRBV7-2|.|TRBJ2-7|.
CASSFGPAQGEQYF
TGTGCCAGCAGCTTCGGTCCGGCACAGGGAGAGCAGTACTTC
>TRBV20-1|.|TRBJ1-5|few
CSAKPDSNSNQPQHF
TGCAGTGCCAAACCAGACAGTAATAGCAATCAGCCCCAGCATTTT
>TRBV11-2|.|TRBJ2-3|.
CASWVPLTDTQYF
TGTGCCAGTTGGGTGCCACTTACAGATACGCAGTATTTT
>TRBV4-3|.|TRBJ2-1|few
CASSPSPWTLEQFF
TGCGCCAGCAGCCCCTCTCCCTGGACTTTGGAGCAGTTCTTC
>TRBV30|.|TRBJ1-2|many
CAWTMDYGYTF
TGTGCCTGGACTATGGACTATGGCTACACCTTC
>TRBV28|TRBD1|TRBJ2-5|few
CASSDPWGQSQETQYF
TGTGCCAGCAGTGACCCTTGGGGACAGTCCCAAGAGACCCAGTACTTC
>TRBV7-9|.|TRBJ2-1|few
CASSFGVPQFF
TGTGCCAGCAGCTTCGGGGTACCGCAGTTCTTC
>TRBV7-3|.|TRBJ2-1|many
CASSSHTAAYNEQFF
TGTGCCAGCAGCTCACATACGGCCGCCTACAATGAGCAGTTCTTC
>TRBV2|.|TRBJ1-4|.
CASSSDDRVQNEKLFF
TGTGCCAGCAGCTCCGACGACAGAGTCCAAAATGAAAAACTGTTTTTT
>TRBV5-1|TRBD1|TRBJ1-1|many
CASSLTIGQGNTEAFF
TGCGCCAGCAGCCTTACGATAGGACAGGGTAACACTGAAGCTTTCTTT
>TRBV5-4|.|TRBJ2-1|.
CASSFSDSYNEQFF
TGTGCCAGCAGCTTCAGCGACTCCTACAATGAGCAGTTCTTC
>TRBV5-6|.|TRBJ1-2|.
CASSLLFPGGYTF
TGTGCCAGCAGCTTGCTGTTTCCGGGGGGCTACACCTTC
>TRBV9|.|TRBJ2-7|few
CASSVVGGHEQYF
TGTGCCAGCAGCGTAGTAGGGGGGCACGAGCAGTACTTC
>TRBV5-1|TRBD2|TRBJ2-1|.
CASSPPLPAGGDEFF
TGCGCCAGCAGCCCACCTCTCCCAGCGGGGGGGGACGAGTTCTTC
>TRBV3-1|.|TRBJ1-6|.
CASTLGGPYNSPLHF
TGTGCCAGCACCCTAGGAGGGCCCTATAATTCACCCCTCCACTTT
>TRBV4-2|TRBD2|TRBJ2-7|few
CASSEGPTSGGAYEQYF
TGTGCCAGCAGCGAAGGGCCTACTAGCGGGGGGGCCTACGAGCAGTACTTC
>TRBV6-5|.|TRBJ1-2|.
CASSSGGWEANYGYTF
TGTGCCAGCAGTTCCGGCGGGTGGGAGGCTAACTATGGCTACACCTTC
>TRBV27|TRBD1|TRBJ1-2|few
CASSFLGAGTVYGYTF
TGTGCCAGCAGTTTCTTGGGAGCCGGGACAGTCTATGGCTACACCTTC
>TRBV20-1|TRBD2|TRBJ2-3|many
CSAEGLAGSTDTQYF
TGCAGTGCAGAGGGACTAGCGGGGTCCACAGATACGCAGTATTTT
>TRBV6-2/TRBV6-3|.|TRBJ1-1|many
CASSYSRTLDTEAFF
TGTGCCAGCAGTTACTCGCGTACCCTGGACACTGAAGCTTTCTTT
>TRBV4-1|.|TRBJ2-7|many
CASSQIDGRVYEQYF
TGCGCCAGCAGCCAAATCGATGGCAGGGTCTACGAGCAGTACTTC
>TRBV7-2|.|TRBJ2-6|many
CASSRAFGPGANVLTF
TGTGCCAGCAGCCGTGCGTTTGGGCCTGGGGCCAACGTCCTGACTTTC
>TRBV2|.|TRBJ1-1|many
CASIGAAKNTEAFF
TGTGCCAGCATTGGGGCGGCCAAGAACACTGAAGCTTTCTTT
>TRBV12-3/TRBV12-4|TRBD1|TRBJ2-3|.
CASSPDRGGADTQYF
TGTGCCAGCAGTCCCGACAGGGGTGGGGCAGATACGCAGTATTTT
>TRBV6-1|.|TRBJ2-1|many
CASSHPGTYNEQFF
TGTGCCAGCAGCCACCCGGGGACCTACAATGAGCAGTTCTTC
>TRBV10-3|TRBD2|TRBJ2-1|many
CAISGSASGGGEQFF
TGTGCCATCAGTGGATCCGCTAGCGGGGGGGGTGAGCAGTTCTTC
>TRBV7-8|TRBD2|TRBJ2-3|.
CASSSGLAGGSTTDTQYF
TGTGCCAGCAGCTCGGGACTAGCGGGGGGCTCGACCACAGATACGCAGTATTTT
>TRBV4-2|.|TRBJ1-1|.
CASSPRGGRKMNTEAFF
TGTGCCAGCAGCCCAAGGGGGGGGAGGAAAATGAACACTGAAGCTTTCTTT
>TRBV5-6|.|TRBJ1-1|many
CASSPNRVGVAEAFF
TGTGCCAGCAGCCCTAACCGGGTTGGTGTCGCTGAAGCTTTCTTT
>TRBV4-1|.|TRBJ2-7|few
CASSNRDGTYEQYF
TGCGCCAGCAGCAACCGGGACGGGACCTACGAGCAGTACTTC
>TRBV20-1|.|TRBJ1-6|many
CSATPPGGYSPLHF
TGCAGTGCTACCCCACCGGGGGGGTATTCACCCCTCCACTTT
>TRBV7-9|.|TRBJ1-3|few
CASSLDVQSTIYF
TGTGCCAGCAGCTTAGACGTGCAGAGCACCATATATTTT
>TRBV20-1|.|TRBJ1-4|.
CSAREEGLINEKLFF
TGCAGTGCTAGAGAAGAGGGATTAATTAATGAAAAACTGTTTTTT
>TRBV20-1|.|TRBJ2-7|few
CSASNRESYEQYF
TGCAGTGCTAGCAACAGGGAGTCCTACGAGCAGTACTTC
>TRBV14|.|TRBJ2-2|many
CASSQDPNSGELFF
TGTGCCAGCAGCCAAGATCCAAACTCCGGGGAGCTGTTTTTT
>TRBV5-1|.|TRBJ2-7|few
CASSLGNEQYF
TGCGCCAGCAGCTTGGGGAACGAGCAGTACTTC
>TRBV18|.|TRBJ2-5|.
CASSPQTQETQYF
TGTGCCAGCTCACCACAAACCCAAGAGACCCAGTACTTC
>TRBV20-1|.|TRBJ1-5|few
CSARQDYNQPQHF
TGCAGTGCTCGACAGGACTACAATCAGCCCCAGCATTTT
>TRBV7-2|.|TRBJ2-3|many
CASSVRTSTDTQYF
TGTGCCAGCAGCGTCCGGACGAGCACAGATACGCAGTATTTT
>TRBV5-4|TRBD1|TRBJ2-1|few
CASSEGTGGYNEQFF
TGTGCCAGCAGCGAAGGGACAGGGGGCTACAATGAGCAGTTCTTC
>TRBV27|.|TRBJ1-2|.
CASSLEGRGGYTF
TGTGCCAGCAGTTTGGAAGGGCGGGGAGGCTACACCTTC